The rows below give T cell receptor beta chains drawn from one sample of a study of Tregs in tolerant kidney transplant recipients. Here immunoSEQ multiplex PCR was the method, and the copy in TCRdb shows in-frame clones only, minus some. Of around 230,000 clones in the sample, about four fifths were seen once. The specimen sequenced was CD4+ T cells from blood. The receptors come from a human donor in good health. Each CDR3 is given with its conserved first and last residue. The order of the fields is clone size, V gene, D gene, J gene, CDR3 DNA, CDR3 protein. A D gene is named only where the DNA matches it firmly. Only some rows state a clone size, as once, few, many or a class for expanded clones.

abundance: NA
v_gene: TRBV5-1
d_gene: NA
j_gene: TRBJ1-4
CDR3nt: TGCGCCAGCTCTAAGGCAACTAATGAAAAACTGTTTTTT
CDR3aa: CASSKATNEKLFF

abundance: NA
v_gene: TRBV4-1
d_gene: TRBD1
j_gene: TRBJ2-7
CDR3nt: TGCGCCAGCTCCAGGGCAGGGGGAGTCTCCTACGAGCAGTACTTC
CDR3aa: CASSRAGGVSYEQYF

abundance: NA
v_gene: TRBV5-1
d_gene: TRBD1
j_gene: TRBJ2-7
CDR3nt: TGCGCCAGCAGCCGGGACAGACCCTACGAGCAGTACTTC
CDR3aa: CASSRDRPYEQYF

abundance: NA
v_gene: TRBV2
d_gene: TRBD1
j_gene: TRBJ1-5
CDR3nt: TGTGCCAGCAGTGGGGACAGGTTCAATCAGCCCCAGCATTTT
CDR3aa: CASSGDRFNQPQHF

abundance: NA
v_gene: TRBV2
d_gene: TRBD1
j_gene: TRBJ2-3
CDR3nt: TGTGCCAGCAGCACGGGACAGGGGACGGATACGCAGTATTTT
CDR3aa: CASSTGQGTDTQYF

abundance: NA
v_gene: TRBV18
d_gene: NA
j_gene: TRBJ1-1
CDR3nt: TGTGCCAGCTCACCACCGGTGGCCTCGGCTGAAGCTTTCTTT
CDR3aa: CASSPPVASAEAFF

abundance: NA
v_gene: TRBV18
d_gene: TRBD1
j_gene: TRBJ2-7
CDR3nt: TGTGCCAGCACAGACAGGGGTGCCTACGAGCAGTACTTC
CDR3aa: CASTDRGAYEQYF

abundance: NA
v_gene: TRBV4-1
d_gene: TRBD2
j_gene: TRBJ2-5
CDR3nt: TGCGCCAGCAGCCAAACCGCGACTAGCGGATACCAAGAGACCCAGTACTTC
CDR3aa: CASSQTATSGYQETQYF

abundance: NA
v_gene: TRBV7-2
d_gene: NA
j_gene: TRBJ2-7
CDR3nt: TGTGCCAGCAGCTTCTGGACCAAATCCTACGAGCAGTACTTC
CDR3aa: CASSFWTKSYEQYF

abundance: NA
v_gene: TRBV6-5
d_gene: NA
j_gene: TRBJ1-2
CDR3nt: TGTGCCAGCAGTTCCGGGACAACTAACTATGGCTACACCTTC
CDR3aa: CASSSGTTNYGYTF

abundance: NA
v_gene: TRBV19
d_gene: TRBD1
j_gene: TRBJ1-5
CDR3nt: TGTGCCAGTAGTATGGACAGGACAAAGATCAATCAGCCCCAGCATTTT
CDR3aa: CASSMDRTKINQPQHF

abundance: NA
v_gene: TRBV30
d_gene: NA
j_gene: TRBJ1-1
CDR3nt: TGTGCCTGGAGGTGGGGTATGAACACTGAAGCTTTCTTT
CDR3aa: CAWRWGMNTEAFF

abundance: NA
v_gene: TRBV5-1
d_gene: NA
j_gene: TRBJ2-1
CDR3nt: TGCGCCAGCAGCTTGCAGAGCGGATTTAATGCGCAGTTCTTC
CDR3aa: CASSLQSGFNAQFF

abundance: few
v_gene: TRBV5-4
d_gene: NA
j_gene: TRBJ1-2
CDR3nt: TGTGCCAGCAGCCTAGCTAACTATGGCTACACCTTC
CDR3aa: CASSLANYGYTF

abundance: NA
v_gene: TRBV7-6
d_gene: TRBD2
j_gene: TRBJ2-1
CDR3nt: TGTGCCAGCAGCTCTGCTAGCGGGAGGGGATTTGAGCAGTTCTTC
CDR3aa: CASSSASGRGFEQFF

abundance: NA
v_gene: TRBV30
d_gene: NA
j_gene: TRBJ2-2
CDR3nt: TGTGCCTGGACCTACGTGGGAGCCCCCGGGGAGCTGTTTTTT
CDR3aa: CAWTYVGAPGELFF

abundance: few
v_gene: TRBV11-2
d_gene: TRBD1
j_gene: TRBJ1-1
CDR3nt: TGTGCCTGCCGGGACAGGGGAGGTACCACTGAAGCTTTCTTT
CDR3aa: CACRDRGGTTEAFF

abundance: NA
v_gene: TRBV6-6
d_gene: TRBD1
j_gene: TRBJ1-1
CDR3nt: TGTGCCAGCAGACCCGGGACAGGGTTCCCTGAAGCTTTCTTT
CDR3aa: CASRPGTGFPEAFF

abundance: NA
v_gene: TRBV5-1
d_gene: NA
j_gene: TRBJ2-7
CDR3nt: TGCGCCAGCAGCGTGGCCCCAGCCTCCTACGAGCAGTACTTC
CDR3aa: CASSVAPASYEQYF

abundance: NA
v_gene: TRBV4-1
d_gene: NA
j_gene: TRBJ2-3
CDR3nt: TGCGCCAGCAGCCACCCCTTTGCGGGAGATACGCAGTATTTT
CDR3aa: CASSHPFAGDTQYF

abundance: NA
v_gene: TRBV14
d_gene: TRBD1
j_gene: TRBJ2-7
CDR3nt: TGTGCCAGCAGCCTCTTAGGGACAGGGGGCAACGAGCAGTACTTC
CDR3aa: CASSLLGTGGNEQYF

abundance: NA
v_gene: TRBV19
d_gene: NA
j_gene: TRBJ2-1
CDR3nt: TGTGCCAGTAGCTTCTGGGGGTATGAGCAGTTCTTC
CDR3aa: CASSFWGYEQFF